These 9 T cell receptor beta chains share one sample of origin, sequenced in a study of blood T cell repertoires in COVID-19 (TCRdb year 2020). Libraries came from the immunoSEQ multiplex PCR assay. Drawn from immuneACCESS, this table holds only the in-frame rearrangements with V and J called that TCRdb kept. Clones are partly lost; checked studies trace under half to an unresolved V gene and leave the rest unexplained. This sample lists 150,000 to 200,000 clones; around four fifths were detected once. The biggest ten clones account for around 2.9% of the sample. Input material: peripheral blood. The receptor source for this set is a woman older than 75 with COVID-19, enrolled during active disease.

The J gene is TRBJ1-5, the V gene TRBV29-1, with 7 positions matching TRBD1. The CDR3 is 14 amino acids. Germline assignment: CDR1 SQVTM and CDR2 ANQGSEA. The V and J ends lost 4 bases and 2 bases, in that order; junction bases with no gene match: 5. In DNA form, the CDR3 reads TGCAGCGTTGTTCTTACAGGGGGCAATCAGCCCCAGCATTTT. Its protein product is CSVVLTGGNQPQHF.

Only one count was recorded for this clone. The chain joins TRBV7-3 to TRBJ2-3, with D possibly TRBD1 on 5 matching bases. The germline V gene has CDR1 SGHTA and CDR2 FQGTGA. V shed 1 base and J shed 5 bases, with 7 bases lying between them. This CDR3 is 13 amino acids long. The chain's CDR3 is CASSLNRGDTQYF. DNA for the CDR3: TGTGCCAGCAGCTTAAATAGGGGAGATACGCAGTATTTT.

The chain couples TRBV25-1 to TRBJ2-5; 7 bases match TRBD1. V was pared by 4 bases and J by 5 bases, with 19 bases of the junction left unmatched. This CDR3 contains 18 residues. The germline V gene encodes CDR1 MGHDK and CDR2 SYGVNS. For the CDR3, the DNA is TGTGCCAGCAGTGGGGGGACAGCTCTCTCGTGGTGGGAGGAGACCCAGTACTTC. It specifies CASSGGTALSWWEETQYF.

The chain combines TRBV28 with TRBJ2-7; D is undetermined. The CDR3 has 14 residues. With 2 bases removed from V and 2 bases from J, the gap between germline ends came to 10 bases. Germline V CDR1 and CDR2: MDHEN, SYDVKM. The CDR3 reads CASSLQTVTYEQYF. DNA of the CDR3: TGTGCCAGCAGTTTACAAACAGTTACCTACGAGCAGTACTTC.

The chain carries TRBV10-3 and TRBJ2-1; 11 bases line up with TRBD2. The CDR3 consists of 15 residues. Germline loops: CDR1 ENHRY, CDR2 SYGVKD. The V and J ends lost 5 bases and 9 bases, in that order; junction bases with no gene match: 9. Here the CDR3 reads CAISRQTSGIGEQFF. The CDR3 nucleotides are TGTGCCATCAGTAGACAGACTAGCGGGATAGGTGAGCAGTTCTTC.

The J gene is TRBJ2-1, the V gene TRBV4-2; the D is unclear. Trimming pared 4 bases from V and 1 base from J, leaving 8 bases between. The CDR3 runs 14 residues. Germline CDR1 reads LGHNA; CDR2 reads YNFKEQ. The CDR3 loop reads CASSRPGSYNEQFF. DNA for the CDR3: TGTGCCAGCAGCCGCCCGGGTTCCTACAATGAGCAGTTCTTC.

In nucleotides, the CDR3 is TGCGCCAGCAGCTTGCACGCTGCCGACGGACTAGGTACGCAGTATTTT. Amino acids: CASSLHAADGLGTQYF. The V call is TRBV5-1, the J call TRBJ2-3; 7 positions agree with TRBD2. The CDR3 is 16 amino acids. Germline V gene sequence: CDR1 SGHRS, CDR2 YFSETQ. Trimming at V came to 1 base and at J to 8 bases, leaving 13 bases not matched to a gene.

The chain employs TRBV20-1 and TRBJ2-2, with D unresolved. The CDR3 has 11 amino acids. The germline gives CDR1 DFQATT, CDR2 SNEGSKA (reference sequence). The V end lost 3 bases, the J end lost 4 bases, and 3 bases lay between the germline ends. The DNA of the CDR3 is TGCAGTGCTAGGAGCACCGGGGAGCTGTTTTTT. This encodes CSARSTGELFF.

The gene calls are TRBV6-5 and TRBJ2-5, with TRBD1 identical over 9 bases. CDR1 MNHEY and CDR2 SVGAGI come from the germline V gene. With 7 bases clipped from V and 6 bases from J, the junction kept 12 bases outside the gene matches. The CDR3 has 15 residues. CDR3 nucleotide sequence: TGTGCCAGCAACACCGGGGGACAGGGTGCGCAGACCCAGTACTTC. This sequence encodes CASNTGGQGAQTQYF.